Below are 16 T cell receptor beta chains sequenced from a single sample in a study of cytomegalovirus exposure and HLA in healthy donors. The PCR used 60 Vbeta and 13 Jbeta primers. The table came from immunoSEQ multiplex PCR; TCRdb's copy has only in-frame clones and leaves some out. The sample holds about 160,000 clones, about four fifths seen once. Sequenced input: PBMCs. The receptors were sampled from a woman aged 45-60 years in good health and CMV-seronegative.

The rearrangement links TRBV9 to TRBJ2-1, with TRBD1 matching over 10 bases. V lost 0 bases to trimming and J lost 6 bases; unmatched junction nucleotides: 3. The CDR3 loop spans 15 amino acids. Germline V lookup: CDR1 SGDLS, CDR2 YYNGEE. The chain's CDR3 is CASSVVGTGVNEQFF. In DNA, the CDR3 is TGTGCCAGCAGCGTAGTAGGGACAGGGGTCAATGAGCAGTTCTTC.

The rearrangement links TRBV28 to TRBJ1-2; no clear D gene. Trimming cost V 2 bases and J 5 bases, with 6 bases left between them. The germline V gene has CDR1 MDHEN and CDR2 SYDVKM. This CDR3 has 12 amino acids. The CDR3 loop is CASSLIEYGYTF. The CDR3 region has the DNA TGTGCCAGCAGTTTAATCGAGTATGGCTACACCTTC.

The J gene is TRBJ2-7, the V gene TRBV11-3, with D possibly matching TRBD1 (5 bases). Germline CDR1 reads SGHNT; CDR2 reads YENEEA. CDR3 length equals 12 residues. V shed 5 bases and J shed 3 bases, with 8 bases lying between them. The chain's CDR3 is CASSNRSYEQYF. Here the CDR3 DNA reads TGTGCCAGCAGCAACAGGAGCTACGAGCAGTACTTC. The variable domain in full, with the rest retrieved from reference TRBV11-3 and TRBJ2-7, is EAGVVQSPRYKIIEKKQPVAFWCNPISGHNTLYWYLQNLGQGPELLIRYENEEAVDDSQLPKDRFSAERLKGVDSTLKIQPAELGDSAVYLCASSNRSYEQYFGPGTRLTVT.

The rearrangement links TRBV4-3 to TRBJ1-2, with 7 bases lining up with TRBD1. The CDR3 loop spans 13 amino acids. V trimming: 1 base; J trimming: 6 bases; junction bases outside the gene matches: 2. Germline-derived CDR1 and CDR2 are LGHNA and YSLEER. CDR3: CASSQGTGHGYTF. In nucleotides, the CDR3 is TGCGCCAGCAGCCAAGGGACAGGCCATGGCTACACCTTC.

The chain carries TRBV30 and TRBJ2-6, with unresolved D. CDR3 length: 16 residues. Trimming took off 2 bases at V and 0 bases at J, with 11 bases between the two ends. Per the germline V gene, CDR1 is GTSNPN and CDR2 is SVGIG (reference sequence). The CDR3 is CAWSPYGGSGANVLTF. CDR3 in DNA: TGTGCCTGGAGTCCTTACGGCGGCTCTGGGGCCAACGTCCTGACTTTC.

This clone turned up a few times. This rearrangement joins TRBV30 to TRBJ2-7, with 8 bases identical to TRBD2. From germline, CDR1 is GTSNPN and CDR2 SVGIG (reference sequence). The CDR3 is 14 amino acids. The CDR3, as DNA: TGTGCTTCCAAGGGGCGGGAGGTCTCCTACGAGCAGTACTTC. Amino acid sequence: CASKGREVSYEQYF.

The chain links TRBV29-1 to TRBJ2-5; 7 nucleotides line up with TRBD2. CDR3 length: 13 amino acids. Germline loops: CDR1 SQVTM, CDR2 ANQGSEA. The J segment lost 4 bases and the V segment lost 5 bases, leaving 7 bases of the junction unmatched. This CDR3 is CSVPGPGGETQYF. The CDR3 nucleotides are TGCAGCGTTCCGGGGCCGGGGGGAGAGACCCAGTACTTC.

J is TRBJ2-3 and V is TRBV6-1; possible D gene TRBD2, 6 bases. From germline, CDR1 is MNHNS and CDR2 SASEGT. This CDR3 spans 14 amino acids. V lost 3 bases, J lost 2 bases, and 9 bases lay in between. The CDR3 sequence is CASSDGGTTDTQYF. DNA for the CDR3: TGTGCCAGCAGTGATGGGGGGACCACAGATACGCAGTATTTT.

In this sample, this clone turned up once. CDR3 amino acids: CASSQPSRTGRTQYF. DNA for the CDR3: TGTGCCAGCAGTCAGCCTTCTCGGACAGGGAGGACCCAGTACTTC. The gene calls are TRBV5-4 and TRBJ2-5, with 8 bases identical to TRBD1. CDR1 is SGHNT and CDR2 is YYREEE in the germline V gene (reference sequence). V shed 5 bases, J shed 7 bases, and the junction held 13 bases outside the gene matches. The CDR3 has 15 amino acids.

This chain joins TRBV7-8 and TRBJ2-3; weak D call: TRBD1 (6 bases). CDR3 length equals 13 residues. V was cut by 0 bases and J by 11 bases, with 12 bases left in between. Looked up from germline, CDR1 is SGHVS and CDR2 is FQNEAQ. In nucleotides, the CDR3 is TGTGCCAGCAGCTTAGCGGTTACCAGGGGGCAGTATTTT. Residues: CASSLAVTRGQYF.

The chain recombines TRBV30 with TRBJ2-5; no clear D. The J call could be wrong; TRBJ2-7 is a better fit for the DNA end. Germline CDR1 and CDR2: GTSNPN and SVGIG (reference sequence). CDR3 length: 13 residues. The CDR3 protein is CAWSFEANYEQYF. The CDR3, as DNA: TGTGCCTGGAGTTTCGAGGCCAACTACGAGCAGTACTTC.

V is TRBV28 and J is TRBJ1-1; 7 bases fit TRBD1. Losses at the gene ends were 4 bases for V and 4 bases for J; bases not matched to a gene: 6. CDR1 MDHEN and CDR2 SYDVKM come from the germline V gene. CDR3 size: 14 residues. The CDR3 loop reads CASSSTGVRTEAFF. In DNA, the CDR3 is TGTGCCAGCAGTTCAACAGGGGTGCGCACTGAAGCTTTCTTT.

A few counts support this clone. The chain combines TRBV9 with TRBJ1-6; TRBD1 matches at 12 bases. Germline CDR1 reads SGDLS; CDR2 reads YYNGEE. CDR3 size: 16 residues. V lost 4 bases, J lost 11 bases, and 10 bases stayed unmatched. As DNA, the CDR3 is TGTGCCAGCAGCCCCGGGACAGGGGGCGGTTGGACACCCCTCCACTTT. It translates to CASSPGTGGGWTPLHF.

The V call is TRBV28, the J call TRBJ2-7; 9 bases are a match to TRBD1. V dropped 10 bases and J dropped 2; count of bases not matched to a gene: 9. CDR3 length: 14 amino acids. The V gene's germline CDR1 is MDHEN and CDR2 SYDVKM. The CDR3 protein is CATKTGGETYEQYF. In nucleotides, the CDR3 is TGTGCCACCAAAACAGGGGGCGAAACCTACGAGCAGTACTTC.

This chain links TRBV7-9 with TRBJ1-2; D remains unclear. This CDR3 has 15 residues. CDR1 is SEHNR, CDR2 FQNEAQ, per germline (reference sequence). Between the trimmed V and J ends, which lost 6 bases and 2 bases, there was a span of 16 bases. The CDR3 coding sequence is TGTGCCAGCAGTTTTTCCCCTGAGGGAAACTATGGCTACACCTTC. It encodes CASSFSPEGNYGYTF.

This chain links TRBV30 with TRBJ2-1; TRBD2 might be the D (6 bases). V gave up 4 bases and J gave up 3 bases, with 13 bases separating them. This CDR3 is built from 14 residues. Germline lookup yields CDR1 GTSNPN and CDR2 SVGIG (reference sequence). CDR3 sequence: CAWIGWGGYNEQFF. CDR3 sequence (DNA): TGTGCCTGGATCGGGTGGGGAGGCTACAATGAGCAGTTCTTC.